The text below deals with one T cell receptor (beta chain). This sample was taken from a study of T cell responses to AZD1222 COVID-19 vaccine. The assay was immunoSEQ multiplex PCR, and TCRdb's table has in-frame clones only and misses some. Among some 100,000 clones listed, 85% to 90% were seen once. This receptor was identified in an adult who received the AZD1222 COVID-19 vaccine. The specimen was peripheral blood, collected 28 days after the second AZD1222 dose.

This chain's CDR3 is CASSSQTDTEAFF. CDR3 DNA: TGTGCCAGCAGCTCCCAGACGGATACTGAAGCTTTCTTT. The chain uses TRBV7-3 and TRBJ1-1; the D is unclear. Trimming removed 4 bases from V and 5 bases from J, with 11 bases in between. The CDR3 sequence is 13 residues long. CDR1 is SGHTA, CDR2 FQGTGA, per germline.